This is a list of T cell receptor beta chains from one sample in a study of cytomegalovirus exposure and HLA in healthy donors. Clones were read by immunoSEQ multiplex PCR, and TCRdb kept only the in-frame ones, dropping some. The sample shows 150,000 to 200,000 clones, around 83% of them seen only once. Sequencing used PBMCs. The receptor set was obtained from a man aged 45 to 65 in good health and CMV-seropositive. The CDR3 runs from the conserved cysteine through the conserved F or W. The order of the fields is D gene, clone size, J gene, V gene, CDR3 protein. A D gene is named only where the DNA matches it firmly. A row's size may be missing; if present it is once, few, many or a size class.

D: TRBD1
size: NA
J: TRBJ1-2
V: TRBV25-1
CDR3: CASMGSGQVYGYTF

D: NA
size: few
J: TRBJ1-1
V: TRBV7-2
CDR3: CASSQDYTEAFF

D: TRBD2
size: NA
J: TRBJ2-5
V: TRBV5-1
CDR3: CASSLRLAGQETQYF

D: NA
size: NA
J: TRBJ2-2
V: TRBV7-9
CDR3: CASSPGAGARPGELFF

D: NA
size: NA
J: TRBJ2-7
V: TRBV5-1
CDR3: CASSRDTTYEQYF

D: NA
size: NA
J: TRBJ2-7
V: TRBV11-3
CDR3: CASSLEWRRRPSYEQYF

D: TRBD1
size: NA
J: TRBJ1-1
V: TRBV28
CDR3: CASRSTGGRVEAFF

D: NA
size: NA
J: TRBJ2-1
V: TRBV29-1
CDR3: CSVSFTSSSYNEQFF

D: TRBD2
size: few
J: TRBJ2-1
V: TRBV18
CDR3: CASSLPSGHNEQFF

D: TRBD2
size: few
J: NA
V: TRBV5-5
CDR3: CASSWPSGRLYYEQYF

D: NA
size: few
J: TRBJ2-7
V: TRBV7-9
CDR3: CASSPNYEQYF

D: TRBD2
size: NA
J: TRBJ2-5
V: TRBV6-1
CDR3: CASSGLAGGGETQYF

D: NA
size: NA
J: TRBJ1-1
V: TRBV6-4
CDR3: CASSKAPGSTEAFF

D: TRBD1
size: NA
J: TRBJ1-5
V: TRBV28
CDR3: CASRVTDRGIFSNQPQHF

D: NA
size: NA
J: TRBJ2-7
V: TRBV7-2
CDR3: CASSLDGTYEQYF

D: NA
size: NA
J: TRBJ2-6
V: TRBV4-1
CDR3: CASSQEIAVGANVLTF

D: NA
size: NA
J: TRBJ2-7
V: TRBV7-3
CDR3: CASSLGSDTSYEQYF

D: NA
size: NA
J: TRBJ2-7
V: TRBV5-1
CDR3: CASSFDSSSYEQYF

D: NA
size: NA
J: TRBJ1-1
V: TRBV13
CDR3: CASSFSRNTEAFF

D: TRBD1
size: NA
J: TRBJ2-2
V: TRBV4-3
CDR3: CASSQDWTGYSGELFF

D: NA
size: NA
J: TRBJ2-5
V: TRBV10-3
CDR3: CAISDSAGETQYF

D: NA
size: NA
J: TRBJ2-5
V: TRBV6-5
CDR3: CASRDSVETQYF

D: NA
size: NA
J: TRBJ1-1
V: TRBV6-1
CDR3: CASSEYSPPNTEAFF

D: NA
size: NA
J: TRBJ2-3
V: TRBV27
CDR3: CASSLRERGTDTQYF

D: TRBD2
size: NA
J: TRBJ2-5
V: TRBV7-7
CDR3: CASSLGASTSGETQYF